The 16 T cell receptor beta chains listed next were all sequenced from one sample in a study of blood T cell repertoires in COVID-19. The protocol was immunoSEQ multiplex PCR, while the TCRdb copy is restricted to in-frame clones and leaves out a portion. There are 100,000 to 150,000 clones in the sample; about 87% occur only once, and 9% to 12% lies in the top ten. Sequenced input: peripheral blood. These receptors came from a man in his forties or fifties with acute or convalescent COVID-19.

The CDR3 region is CASRLTSGGRYF. The CDR3, as DNA: TGTGCCAGCAGACTGACTAGCGGGGGGAGGTATTTT. The chain is built from TRBV2 and TRBJ2-3; 13 nucleotides align to TRBD2. With V trimmed by 6 bases and J by 14 bases, 5 bases remained unmatched. From germline, CDR1 is SNHLY and CDR2 FYNNEI. The CDR3 spans 12 residues.

The CDR3 sequence is CASSVEGGLYGYTF. The CDR3 DNA follows: TGTGCCAGCAGCGTAGAAGGGGGCCTGTATGGCTACACCTTC. The chain links TRBV9 to TRBJ1-2, with TRBD1 matching over 7 bases. The V segment lost 0 bases and the J segment 5 bases; nucleotides outside the gene matches: 4. This CDR3 has 14 amino acids. In germline, CDR1 is SGDLS, CDR2 YYNGEE.

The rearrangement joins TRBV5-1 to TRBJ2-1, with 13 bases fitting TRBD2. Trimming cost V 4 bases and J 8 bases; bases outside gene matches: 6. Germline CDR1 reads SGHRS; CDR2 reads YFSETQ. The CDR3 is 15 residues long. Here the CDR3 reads CASSQAGTSGDEQFF. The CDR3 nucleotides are TGCGCCAGCAGCCAGGCCGGGACTAGCGGGGATGAGCAGTTCTTC.

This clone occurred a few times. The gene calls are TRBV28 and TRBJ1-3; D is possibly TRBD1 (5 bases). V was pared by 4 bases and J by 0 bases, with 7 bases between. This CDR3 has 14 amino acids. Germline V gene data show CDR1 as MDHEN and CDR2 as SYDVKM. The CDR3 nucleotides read TGTGCCAGCAGTTCCGGGGGCTCTGGAAACACCATATATTTT. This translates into CASSSGGSGNTIYF.

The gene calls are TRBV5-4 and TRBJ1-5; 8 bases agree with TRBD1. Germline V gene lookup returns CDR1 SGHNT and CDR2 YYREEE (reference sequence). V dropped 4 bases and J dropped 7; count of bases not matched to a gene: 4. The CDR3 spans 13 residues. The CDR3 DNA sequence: TGTGCCAGCAGCCCTGGACAGGGCCAGCCCCAGCATTTT. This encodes CASSPGQGQPQHF.

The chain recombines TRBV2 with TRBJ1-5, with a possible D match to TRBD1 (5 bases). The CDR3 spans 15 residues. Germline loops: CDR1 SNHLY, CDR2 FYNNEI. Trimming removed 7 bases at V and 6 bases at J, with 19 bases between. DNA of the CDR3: TGTGCCAGCAAAGTGGTAGGGGTTGGTGGTCAGCCCCAGCATTTT. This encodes CASKVVGVGGQPQHF.

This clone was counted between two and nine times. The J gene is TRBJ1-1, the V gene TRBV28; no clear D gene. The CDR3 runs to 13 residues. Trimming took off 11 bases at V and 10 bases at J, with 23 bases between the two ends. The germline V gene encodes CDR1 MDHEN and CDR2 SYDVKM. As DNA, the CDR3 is TGTGCCGTTGAGCGAGGTTCGGGTCGTCGAGCTTTCTTT. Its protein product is CAVERGSGRRAFF.

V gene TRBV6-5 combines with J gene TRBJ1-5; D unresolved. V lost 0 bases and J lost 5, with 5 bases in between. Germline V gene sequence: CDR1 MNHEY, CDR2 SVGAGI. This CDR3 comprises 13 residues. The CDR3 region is CASSYSGDQPQHF. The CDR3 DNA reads TGTGCCAGCAGTTACTCGGGCGATCAGCCCCAGCATTTT.

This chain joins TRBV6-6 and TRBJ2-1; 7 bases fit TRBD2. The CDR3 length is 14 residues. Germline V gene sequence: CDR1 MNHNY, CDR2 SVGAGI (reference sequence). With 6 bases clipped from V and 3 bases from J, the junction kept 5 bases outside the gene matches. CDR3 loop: CASSPGLHYNEQFF. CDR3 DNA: TGTGCCAGCAGCCCGGGACTACACTACAATGAGCAGTTCTTC.

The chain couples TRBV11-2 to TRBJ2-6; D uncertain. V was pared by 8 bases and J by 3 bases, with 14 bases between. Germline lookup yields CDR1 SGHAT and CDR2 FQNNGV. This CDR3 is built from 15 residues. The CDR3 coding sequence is TGTGCCAGCCGTTCCGACTTGGGTGGGGCCAACGTCCTGACTTTC. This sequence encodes CASRSDLGGANVLTF. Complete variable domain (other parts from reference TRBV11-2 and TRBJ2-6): EAGVAQSPRYKIIEKRQSVAFWCNPISGHATLYWYQQILGQGPKLLIQFQNNGVVDDSQLPKDRFSAERLKGVDSTLKIQPAKLEDSAVYLCASRSDLGGANVLTFGAGSRLTVL.

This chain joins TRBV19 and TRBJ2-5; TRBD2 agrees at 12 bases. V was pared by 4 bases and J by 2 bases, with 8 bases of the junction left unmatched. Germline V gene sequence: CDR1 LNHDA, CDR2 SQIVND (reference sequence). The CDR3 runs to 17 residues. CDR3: CASSRWLTSGSQETQYF. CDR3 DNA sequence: TGTGCCAGTAGTAGATGGCTGACTAGCGGGAGTCAAGAGACCCAGTACTTC.

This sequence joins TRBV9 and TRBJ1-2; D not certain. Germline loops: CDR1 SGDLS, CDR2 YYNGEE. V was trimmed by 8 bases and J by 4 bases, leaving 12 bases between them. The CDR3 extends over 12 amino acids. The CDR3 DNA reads TGTGCCAGTCGCCAGGACTTCTATGGCTACACCTTC. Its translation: CASRQDFYGYTF. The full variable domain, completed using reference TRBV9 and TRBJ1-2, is DSGVTQTPKHLITATGQRVTLRCSPRSGDLSVYWYQQSLDQGLQFLIQYYNGEERAKGNILERFSAQQFPDLHSELNLSSLELGDSALYFCASRQDFYGYTFGSGTRLTVV.

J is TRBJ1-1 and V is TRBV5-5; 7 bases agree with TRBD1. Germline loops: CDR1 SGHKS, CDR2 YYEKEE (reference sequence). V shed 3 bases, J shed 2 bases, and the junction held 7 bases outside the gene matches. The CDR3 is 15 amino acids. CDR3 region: CASSSRTGQNTEAFF. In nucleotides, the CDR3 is TGTGCCAGCAGCTCTAGGACAGGACAAAACACTGAAGCTTTCTTT.

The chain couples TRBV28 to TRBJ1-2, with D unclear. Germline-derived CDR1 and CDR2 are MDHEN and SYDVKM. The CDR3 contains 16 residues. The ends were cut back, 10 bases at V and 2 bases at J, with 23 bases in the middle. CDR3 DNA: TGTGCCACTCCCTCGAGGCCCGGGGTCGGGAACTATGGCTACACCTTC. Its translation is CATPSRPGVGNYGYTF.

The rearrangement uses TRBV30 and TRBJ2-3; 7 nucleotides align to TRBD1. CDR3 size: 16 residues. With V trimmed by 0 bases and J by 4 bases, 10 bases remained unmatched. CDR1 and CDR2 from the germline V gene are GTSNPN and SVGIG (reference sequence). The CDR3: CAWSVEGAFTADTQYF. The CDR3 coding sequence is TGTGCCTGGAGTGTTGAGGGGGCCTTTACCGCAGATACGCAGTATTTT.

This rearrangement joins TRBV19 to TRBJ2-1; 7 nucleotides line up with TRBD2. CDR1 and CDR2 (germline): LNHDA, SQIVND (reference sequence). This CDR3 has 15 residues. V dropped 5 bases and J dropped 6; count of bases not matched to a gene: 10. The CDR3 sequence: CASSSGLSRGNEQFF. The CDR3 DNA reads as TGTGCCAGTAGTTCGGGACTATCCCGGGGCAATGAGCAGTTCTTC.